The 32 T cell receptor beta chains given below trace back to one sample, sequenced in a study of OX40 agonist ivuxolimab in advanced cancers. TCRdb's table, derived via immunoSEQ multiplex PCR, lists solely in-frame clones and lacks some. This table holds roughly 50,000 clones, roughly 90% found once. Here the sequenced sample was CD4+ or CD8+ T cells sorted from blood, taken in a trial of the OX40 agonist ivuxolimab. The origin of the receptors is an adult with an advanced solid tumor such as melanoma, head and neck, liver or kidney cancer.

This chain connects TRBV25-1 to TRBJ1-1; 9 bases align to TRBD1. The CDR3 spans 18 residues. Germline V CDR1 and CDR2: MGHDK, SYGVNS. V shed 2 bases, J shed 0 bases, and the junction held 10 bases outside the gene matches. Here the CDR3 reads CASSELDRDRVMNTEAFF. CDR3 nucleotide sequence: TGTGCCAGCAGTGAACTCGACCGGGACAGGGTCATGAACACTGAAGCTTTCTTT.

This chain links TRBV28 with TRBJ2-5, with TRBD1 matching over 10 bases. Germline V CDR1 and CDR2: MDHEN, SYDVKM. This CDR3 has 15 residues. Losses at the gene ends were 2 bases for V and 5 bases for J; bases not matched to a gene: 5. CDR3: CASSLRQGARETQYF. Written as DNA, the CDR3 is TGTGCCAGCAGTTTACGACAGGGGGCCCGGGAGACCCAGTACTTC.

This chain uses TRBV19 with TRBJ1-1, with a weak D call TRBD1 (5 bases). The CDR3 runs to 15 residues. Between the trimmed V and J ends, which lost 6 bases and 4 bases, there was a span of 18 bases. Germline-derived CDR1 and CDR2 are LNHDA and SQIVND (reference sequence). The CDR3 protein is CASSPKRDGVTEAFF. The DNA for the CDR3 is TGTGCCAGTAGCCCCAAAAGGGACGGAGTCACTGAAGCTTTCTTT.

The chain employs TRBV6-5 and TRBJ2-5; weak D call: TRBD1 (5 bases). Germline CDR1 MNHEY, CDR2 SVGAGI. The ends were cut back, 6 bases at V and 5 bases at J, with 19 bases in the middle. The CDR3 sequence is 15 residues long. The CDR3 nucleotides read TGTGCCAGCAGCCTCCTAGACAGTCGGTTGGAGACCCAGTACTTC. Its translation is CASSLLDSRLETQYF.

The CDR3 coding sequence is TGTGCCAGTAGCGCGGAGGCAACAGGGTCCTACGAGCAGTACTTC. It codes for CASSAEATGSYEQYF. The V gene is TRBV19, the J gene TRBJ2-7, with D possibly matching TRBD1 (6 bases). Trimming stripped 6 bases from V and 1 base from J, with 16 bases between. The germline V gene has CDR1 LNHDA and CDR2 SQIVND (reference sequence). This CDR3 comprises 15 residues.

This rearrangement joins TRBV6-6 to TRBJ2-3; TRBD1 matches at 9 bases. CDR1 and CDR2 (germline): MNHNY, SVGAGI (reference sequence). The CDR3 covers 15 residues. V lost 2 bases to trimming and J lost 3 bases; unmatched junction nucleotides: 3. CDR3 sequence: CASSYETGGTDTQYF. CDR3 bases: TGTGCCAGCAGTTACGAGACAGGGGGTACAGATACGCAGTATTTT.

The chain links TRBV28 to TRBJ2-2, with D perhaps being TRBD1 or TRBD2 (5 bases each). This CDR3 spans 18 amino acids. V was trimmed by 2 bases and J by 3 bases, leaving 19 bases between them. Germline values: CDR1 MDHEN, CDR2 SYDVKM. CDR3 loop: CASSLQKAGAAHTGELFF. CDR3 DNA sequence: TGTGCCAGCAGTTTACAAAAAGCCGGGGCAGCTCACACCGGGGAGCTGTTTTTT.

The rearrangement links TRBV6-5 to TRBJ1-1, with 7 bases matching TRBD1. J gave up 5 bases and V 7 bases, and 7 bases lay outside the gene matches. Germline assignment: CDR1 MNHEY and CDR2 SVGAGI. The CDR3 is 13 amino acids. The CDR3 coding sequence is TGTGCCAGCATCTCCCAGGGGGTGACTGAAGCTTTCTTT. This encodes CASISQGVTEAFF.

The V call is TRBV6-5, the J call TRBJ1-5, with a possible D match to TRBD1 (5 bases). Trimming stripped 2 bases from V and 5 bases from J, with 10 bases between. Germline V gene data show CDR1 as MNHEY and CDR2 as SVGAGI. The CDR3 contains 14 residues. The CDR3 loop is CASSYAGMDQPQHF. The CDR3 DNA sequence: TGTGCCAGCAGTTACGCAGGGATGGATCAGCCCCAGCATTTT.

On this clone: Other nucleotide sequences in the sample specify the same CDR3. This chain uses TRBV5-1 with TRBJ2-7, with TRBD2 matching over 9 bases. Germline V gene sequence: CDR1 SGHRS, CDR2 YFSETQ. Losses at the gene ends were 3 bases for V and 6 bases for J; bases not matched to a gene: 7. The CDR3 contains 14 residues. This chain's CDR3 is CASSSGLATSEQYF. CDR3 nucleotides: TGCGCCAGCAGCTCCGGACTAGCGACCAGCGAGCAGTACTTC. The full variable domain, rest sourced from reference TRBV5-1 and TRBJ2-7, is KAGVTQTPRYLIKTRGQQVTLSCSPISGHRSVSWYQQTPGQGLQFLFEYFSETQRNKGNFPGRFSGRQFSNSRSEMNVSTLELGDSALYLCASSSGLATSEQYFGPGTRLTVT.

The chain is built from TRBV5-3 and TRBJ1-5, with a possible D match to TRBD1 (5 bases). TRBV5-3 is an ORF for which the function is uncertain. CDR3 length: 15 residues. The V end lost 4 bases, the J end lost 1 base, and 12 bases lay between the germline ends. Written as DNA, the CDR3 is TGTGCCAGAAGCGACTGCAGGGTGAGCAATCAGCCCCAGCATTTT. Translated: CARSDCRVSNQPQHF.

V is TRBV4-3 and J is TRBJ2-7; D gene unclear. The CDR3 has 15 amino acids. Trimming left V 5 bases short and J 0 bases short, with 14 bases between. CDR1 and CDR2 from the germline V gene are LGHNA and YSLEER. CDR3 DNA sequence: TGCGCCAGCAGCACCCACAGCAGCCCCTCCTACGAGCAGTACTTC. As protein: CASSTHSSPSYEQYF.

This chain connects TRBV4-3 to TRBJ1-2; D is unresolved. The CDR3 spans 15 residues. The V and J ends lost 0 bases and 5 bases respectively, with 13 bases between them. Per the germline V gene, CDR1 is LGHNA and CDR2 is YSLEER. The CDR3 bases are TGCGCCAGCAGCCAAGAAGGACGGGATCTTTATGGCTACACCTTC. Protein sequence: CASSQEGRDLYGYTF.

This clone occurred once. The CDR3 here is CASSNSHQPQHF. The CDR3 DNA reads TGTGCCAGCAGCAACAGCCACCAGCCCCAGCATTTT. This sequence joins TRBV5-5 and TRBJ1-5; D is ambiguous. Per the germline V gene, CDR1 is SGHKS and CDR2 is YYEKEE (reference sequence). The CDR3 contains 12 residues. The V end lost 4 bases, the J end lost 7 bases, and 9 bases lay between the germline ends.

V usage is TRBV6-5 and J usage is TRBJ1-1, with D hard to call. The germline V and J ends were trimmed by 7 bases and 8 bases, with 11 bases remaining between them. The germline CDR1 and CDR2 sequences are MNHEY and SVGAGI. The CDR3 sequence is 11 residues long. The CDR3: CASIETGEAFF. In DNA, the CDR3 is TGTGCCAGCATAGAAACCGGGGAAGCTTTCTTT.

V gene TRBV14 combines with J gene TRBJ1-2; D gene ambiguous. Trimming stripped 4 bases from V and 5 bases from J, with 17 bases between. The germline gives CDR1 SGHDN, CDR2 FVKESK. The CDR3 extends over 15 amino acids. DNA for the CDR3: TGTGCCAGCAGCCTATCTAGGAGGGCCGGTTATGGCTACACCTTC. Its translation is CASSLSRRAGYGYTF.

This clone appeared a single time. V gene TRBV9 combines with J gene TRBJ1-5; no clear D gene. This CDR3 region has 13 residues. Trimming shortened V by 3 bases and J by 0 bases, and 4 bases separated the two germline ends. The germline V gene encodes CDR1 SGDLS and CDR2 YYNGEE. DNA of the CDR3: TGTGCCAGCAGCGGCAATAGCAATCAGCCCCAGCATTTT. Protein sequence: CASSGNSNQPQHF.

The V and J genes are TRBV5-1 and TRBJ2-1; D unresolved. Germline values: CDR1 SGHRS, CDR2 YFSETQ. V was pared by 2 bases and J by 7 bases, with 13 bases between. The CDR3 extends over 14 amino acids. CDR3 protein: CASSLSAPGNEQFF. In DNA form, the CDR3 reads TGCGCCAGCAGCTTATCAGCGCCCGGGAATGAGCAGTTCTTC.

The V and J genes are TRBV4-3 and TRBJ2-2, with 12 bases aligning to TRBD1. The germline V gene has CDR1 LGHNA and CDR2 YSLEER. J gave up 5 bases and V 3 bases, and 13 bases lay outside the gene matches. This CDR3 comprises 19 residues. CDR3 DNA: TGCGCCAGCAGCCAGAGACCGGGACAGGGGGCGGTTTTAACCGGGGAGCTGTTTTTT. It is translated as CASSQRPGQGAVLTGELFF.

CDR3 protein: CASSPQGAAYEQYF. The CDR3 nucleotides are TGTGCCAGTAGTCCTCAGGGGGCTGCGTATGAGCAGTACTTC. V gene TRBV19 combines with J gene TRBJ2-7, with TRBD1 identical over 8 bases. This CDR3 is built from 14 residues. Germline V gene data show CDR1 as LNHDA and CDR2 as SQIVND (reference sequence). Germline trimming cut 5 bases from V and 7 bases from J; bases unmatched to any gene: 10.

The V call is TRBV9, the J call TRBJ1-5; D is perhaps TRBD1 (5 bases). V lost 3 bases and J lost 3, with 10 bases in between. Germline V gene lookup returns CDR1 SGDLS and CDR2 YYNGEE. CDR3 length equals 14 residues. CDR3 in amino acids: CASSAGTNNQPQHF. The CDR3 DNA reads TGTGCCAGCAGCGCCGGGACGAACAATCAGCCCCAGCATTTT.

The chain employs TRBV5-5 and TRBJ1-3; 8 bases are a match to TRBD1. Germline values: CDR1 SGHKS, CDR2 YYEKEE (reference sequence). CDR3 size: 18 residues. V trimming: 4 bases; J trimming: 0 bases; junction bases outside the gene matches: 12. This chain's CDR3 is CASSPFPTGAYSGNTIYF. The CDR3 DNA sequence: TGTGCCAGCAGCCCATTCCCGACAGGGGCCTACTCTGGAAACACCATATATTTT. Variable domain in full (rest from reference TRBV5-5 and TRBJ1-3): DAGVTQSPTHLIKTRGQQVTLRCSPISGHKSVSWYQQVLGQGPQFIFQYYEKEERGRGNFPDRFSARQFPNYSSELNVNALLLGDSALYLCASSPFPTGAYSGNTIYFGEGSWLTVV.

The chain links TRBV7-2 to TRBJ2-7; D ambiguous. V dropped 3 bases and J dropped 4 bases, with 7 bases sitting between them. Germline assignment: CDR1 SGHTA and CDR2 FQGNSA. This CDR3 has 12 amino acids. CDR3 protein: CASSFTPYEQYF. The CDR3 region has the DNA TGTGCCAGCAGCTTTACACCTTACGAGCAGTACTTC.

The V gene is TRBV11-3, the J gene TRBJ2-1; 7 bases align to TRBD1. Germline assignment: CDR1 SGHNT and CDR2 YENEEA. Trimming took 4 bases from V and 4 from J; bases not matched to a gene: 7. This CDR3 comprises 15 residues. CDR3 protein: CASSYTGETYNEQFF. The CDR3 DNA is TGTGCCAGCAGCTATACAGGGGAAACTTACAATGAGCAGTTCTTC.

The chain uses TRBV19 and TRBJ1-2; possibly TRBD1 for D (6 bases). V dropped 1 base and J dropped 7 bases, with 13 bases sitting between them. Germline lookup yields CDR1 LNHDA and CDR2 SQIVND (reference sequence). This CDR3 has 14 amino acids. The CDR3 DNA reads TGTGCCAGTAGTATAGTACCAGGGGCTGGTGGCTACACCTTC. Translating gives CASSIVPGAGGYTF.

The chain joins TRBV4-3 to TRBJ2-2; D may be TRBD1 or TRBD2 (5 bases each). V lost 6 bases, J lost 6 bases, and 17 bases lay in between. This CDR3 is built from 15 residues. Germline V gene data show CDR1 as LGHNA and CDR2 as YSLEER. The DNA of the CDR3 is TGCGCCAGCAGGACTCTAGGGGAGTATTCCGGGGAGCTGTTTTTT. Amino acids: CASRTLGEYSGELFF.

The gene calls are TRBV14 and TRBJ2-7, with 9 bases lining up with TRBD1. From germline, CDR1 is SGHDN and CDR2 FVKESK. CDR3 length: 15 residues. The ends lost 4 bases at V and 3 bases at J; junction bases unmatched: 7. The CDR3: CASSPGTGSHYEQYF. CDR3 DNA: TGTGCCAGCAGCCCGGGGACAGGGTCCCACTACGAGCAGTACTTC.

The CDR3 is CSVEGGFQETQYF. DNA for the CDR3: TGCAGCGTTGAAGGAGGGTTCCAAGAGACCCAGTACTTC. This sequence joins TRBV29-1 and TRBJ2-5, with D maybe TRBD2 (5 bases). Germline loops: CDR1 SQVTM, CDR2 ANQGSEA. Trimming stripped 1 base from V and 1 base from J, with 7 bases between. The CDR3 runs to 13 residues. The entire variable domain, with the rest obtained from reference TRBV29-1 and TRBJ2-5, is as follows: SAVISQKPSRDICQRGTSLTIQCQVDSQVTMMFWYRQQPGQSLTLIATANQGSEATYESGFVIDKFPISRPNLTFSTLTVSNMSPEDSSIYLCSVEGGFQETQYFGPGTRLLVL.

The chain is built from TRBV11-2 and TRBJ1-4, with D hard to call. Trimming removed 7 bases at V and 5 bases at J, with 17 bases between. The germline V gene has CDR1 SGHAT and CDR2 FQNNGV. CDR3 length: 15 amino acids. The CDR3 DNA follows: TGTGCCAGCACTCCCAGAGCACACCCAAATGAAAAACTGTTTTTT. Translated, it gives CASTPRAHPNEKLFF.

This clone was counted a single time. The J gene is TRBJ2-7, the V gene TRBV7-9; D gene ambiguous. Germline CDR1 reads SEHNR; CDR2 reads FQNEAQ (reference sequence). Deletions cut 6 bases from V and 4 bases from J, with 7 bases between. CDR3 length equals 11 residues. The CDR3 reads CASSYTYEQYF. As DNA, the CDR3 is TGTGCCAGCAGTTATACGTACGAGCAGTACTTC.

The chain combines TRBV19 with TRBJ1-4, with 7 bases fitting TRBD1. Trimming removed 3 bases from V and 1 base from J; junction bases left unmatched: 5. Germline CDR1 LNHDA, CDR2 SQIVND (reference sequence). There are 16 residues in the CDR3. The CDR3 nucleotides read TGTGCCAGTAGTATCAGGGGGGCTGTAACTAATGAAAAACTGTTTTTT. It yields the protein CASSIRGAVTNEKLFF.

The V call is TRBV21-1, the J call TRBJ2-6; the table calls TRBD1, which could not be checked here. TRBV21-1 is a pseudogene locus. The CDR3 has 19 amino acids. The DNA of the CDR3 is TGTGCCAGCAGCAAAGCGCTTCCCGGACAAGACTCTGGGGCCAACGTCCTGACTTTC. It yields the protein CASSKALPGQDSGANVLTF.